This TCR beta chain originates from a study of shared clonotypes between healthy human individuals. V was pared by 4 bases and J by 0 bases, with 13 bases of the junction left unmatched. This CDR3 has 18 residues. Germline values: CDR1 SEHNR, CDR2 FQNEAQ (reference sequence). Profiled with immunoSEQ multiplex PCR; TCRdb holds only in-frame clones, not every one. Among roughly 2.5 million clones listed, approximately 92% were seen once. General observations from the study: Among donors, the sharing of clonotypes was expected to be influenced by sequencing depth.

About this clone itself: No antigen is known for it.

This TCR was recovered from a man younger than 30 in good health. The sequenced sample was naive CD4+ T cells sorted from blood. This sample's subset: CD45RA+ positively selected. This chain connects TRBV7-9 to TRBJ2-3, with 7 bases lining up with TRBD2. CDR3 sequence: CASSSYGGSRTSTDTQYF. CDR3 DNA sequence: TGTGCCAGCAGCTCCTATGGCGGGAGCCGTACTAGCACAGATACGCAGTATTTT.